Listed below are T cell receptor beta chains from one sample, sequenced in a study of blood T cells in healthy people across ages. TCRdb used MiXCR to reprocess the 5' RACE reads, holding one entry per CDR3 protein. The sample lists about 1.4 million distinct CDR3 sequences; approximately 59% were seen once. The sample consisted of blood. Source of these receptors: a man between 18 and 35 years old in good health. Each CDR3 is given with its conserved first and last residue. A D gene is named only where the DNA matches it firmly. Clone size is not always given. Where it is, it says once, few, many or a class for expanded clones.

size	D	J	V	DNA	CDR3
once	TRBD1	TRBJ1-4	TRBV6-6	TGTGCCAGCAGGACGGGACAGGGTGAAAAACTGTTTTTT	CASRTGQGEKLFF
.	.	TRBJ2-1	TRBV28	TGTGCCAGCAGCCCACTGTCGGGGGCCCCCAGAAATGAGCAGTTCTTC	CASSPLSGAPRNEQFF
few	.	TRBJ1-2	TRBV5-1	TGCGCCAGCAGCTTGGACCGGTACTATGGCTACACCTTC	CASSLDRYYGYTF
.	.	TRBJ1-2	TRBV24-1	TGTGCCACCATGGGTCAAACTGCCGGCTACACCTTC	CATMGQTAGYTF
.	.	TRBJ2-7	TRBV29-1	TGCAGCGTCAGGGTAAACGACTCCTACGAGCAGTACTTC	CSVRVNDSYEQYF
.	.	TRBJ2-2	TRBV2	TGTGCCAGCAGGGACTGGCGGGAGAACACCGGGGAGCTGTTTTTT	CASRDWRENTGELFF
few	.	TRBJ2-3	TRBV6-5	TGTGCCAGCTGCAGACTTGGAGATACGCAGTATTTT	CASCRLGDTQYF
.	TRBD2	TRBJ2-1	TRBV12-5	TGTGCTAGTGGTTTGGTACCCGGGACTAGCTTGTACAATGAGCAGTTCTTC	CASGLVPGTSLYNEQFF
.	.	TRBJ1-1	TRBV7-2	TGTGCCAGCAACCCTATAGTCGACAGTGTCACTGAAGCTTTCTTT	CASNPIVDSVTEAFF
.	TRBD1	TRBJ1-1	TRBV12-3/TRBV12-4	TGTGCCAGCACCCCGGGACAGGGGGCGTTTGGAACTGAAGCTTTCTTT	CASTPGQGAFGTEAFF
few	TRBD1	TRBJ1-4	TRBV6-7	TGTGCCAGCAGACCGAATGTACCCGGGACAGGGGATGAAAAACTGTTTTTT	CASRPNVPGTGDEKLFF
.	TRBD1	TRBJ1-6	TRBV20-1	TGCAGTGCTAGCGACAGGGGACCGCTTCGATTGCCCCTCCACTTT	CSASDRGPLRLPLHF
.	.	TRBJ2-7	TRBV7-6	TGTGCCAGTAGCTTAGTGGGGACGGACACCGACGAGCAGTACTTC	CASSLVGTDTDEQYF
.	.	TRBJ2-3	TRBV7-9	TGTGCCAGCAGCTTAGGTGCGGCGGGACGCACAGATACGCAGTATTTT	CASSLGAAGRTDTQYF
.	TRBD2	TRBJ2-7	TRBV27	TGTGCCAGCAGTTTAAGCGGGGGTTTTTTAATCTACGAGCAGTACTTC	CASSLSGGFLIYEQYF
.	.	TRBJ1-6	TRBV6-1	TGTGCCAGCAGTAACAGATCGTATAATTCACCCCTCCACTTT	CASSNRSYNSPLHF
.	.	TRBJ2-7	TRBV20-1	TGCAGTGCTAGAGCCCCGGTGGTTGGCGAGCAGTACTTC	CSARAPVVGEQYF
.	.	TRBJ1-1	TRBV12-3/TRBV12-4	TGTGCCAGCAGTTTCGAGGGTGGCACTGAAGCTTTCTTT	CASSFEGGTEAFF
.	.	TRBJ2-1	TRBV12-3/TRBV12-4	TGTGCCAGCAGCCTATTCGGGGGGACAGATAGGAATGAGCAGTTCTTC	CASSLFGGTDRNEQFF
.	.	TRBJ1-1	TRBV5-1	TGCGCCAGCAGCCCTAGGACAGTGGGCGCTGAAGCTTTCTTT	CASSPRTVGAEAFF
few	TRBD1	TRBJ2-7	TRBV7-9	TGTGCCAGCAGCCCTCCGACAGGGGAGTGGTACGAGCAGTACTTC	CASSPPTGEWYEQYF
few	.	TRBJ1-5	TRBV7-9	TGTGCCAGCAGCTTGCTTAGCAATCAGCCCCAGCATTTT	CASSLLSNQPQHF
.	.	TRBJ2-7	TRBV20-1	TGCAGTGCCAGTACGGGGTACGAGCAGTACTTC	CSASTGYEQYF
.	.	TRBJ1-2	TRBV20-1	TGCAGTGCTCGGGACGCAGTTGGCTACACCTTC	CSARDAVGYTF
.	TRBD1	TRBJ1-5	TRBV5-6	TGTGCCAGCAGCTTGACCGGGACAGGGCGTCAGCCCCAGCATTTT	CASSLTGTGRQPQHF
.	.	TRBJ1-1	TRBV10-2	TGCGCCAGCTCCTCAGGGAAGACTGAAGCTTTCTTT	CASSSGKTEAFF
few	.	TRBJ1-4	TRBV11-2	TGTGCCAGCAGCTTACAGGGGATCACTAATGAAAAACTGTTTTTT	CASSLQGITNEKLFF
few	TRBD1	TRBJ2-5	TRBV29-1	TGCAGCGTTGAAGGGGACAGGGGGCGGGAGACCCAGTACTTC	CSVEGDRGRETQYF
.	.	TRBJ2-2	TRBV28	TGTGCCAGCAGGCGGGACATGCCACTCGGGGAGCTGTTTTTT	CASRRDMPLGELFF
few	.	TRBJ2-3	TRBV28	TGTGCCAGCAGTACCGGGACATCGGAGGTAGATACGCAGTATTTT	CASSTGTSEVDTQYF
.	.	TRBJ2-5	TRBV20-1	TGCAGTGCGAGCCCACAGGGCTCGGAGACCCAGTACTTC	CSASPQGSETQYF
.	TRBD1	TRBJ2-7	TRBV10-3	TGTGCCATCAGTGAGGGGACAGTTGAGCAGTACTTC	CAISEGTVEQYF
.	.	TRBJ2-5	TRBV6-2/TRBV6-3	TGTGCCAGCAGTTACTCGTTGATCGGGCGGCAAGAGACCCAGTACTTC	CASSYSLIGRQETQYF
.	.	TRBJ1-5	TRBV29-1	TGCAGCGTTGCCACCCAGATTAATCAGCCCCAGCATTTT	CSVATQINQPQHF
.	.	TRBJ1-2	TRBV12-5	TGTGCTAGTGGTTTTAACCGTGGCTACACCTTC	CASGFNRGYTF
.	TRBD2	TRBJ2-4	TRBV20-1	TGCAGTGCTGGAGGGCCGGGGGGTCTTCAGTACTTC	CSAGGPGGLQYF
once	.	TRBJ1-2	TRBV4-1	TGCGCCAGCAGCCAAGATCTTGGGCTTCGGACCTATGGCTACACCTTC	CASSQDLGLRTYGYTF
.	.	TRBJ2-7	TRBV20-1	TGCAGTGCTAAGCCGACAGCCGGAATCTACGAGCAGTACTTC	CSAKPTAGIYEQYF
.	TRBD2	TRBJ2-7	TRBV20-1	TGCAGTGCTAGTGACGGGACTAGCGGGGCCCCTATTAAGTACTTC	CSASDGTSGAPIKYF
.	TRBD2	TRBJ2-7	TRBV11-1	TGTGCCAGCAGCCCGGGACTAGCGGGAGTTGGCTACGAGCAGTACTTC	CASSPGLAGVGYEQYF
few	TRBD1	TRBJ1-1	TRBV29-1	TGCAGCGTTTATTCACAGGGGGCGCTTTCAAGGGTAGCTTTCTTT	CSVYSQGALSRVAFF
.	.	TRBJ2-3	TRBV10-3	TGTGCCATCAGGAGCGCGGACAATCTACCAGATACGCAGTATTTT	CAIRSADNLPDTQYF
.	TRBD2	TRBJ2-1	TRBV27	TGTGCCAGCAGTTTTCAGGGACTAGCGGGAGTTGATAAGCGGTTCTTC	CASSFQGLAGVDKRFF
.	TRBD1	TRBJ1-1	TRBV5-5	TGTGCCAGCAGCTTTCGGACAGGGGTTACTGAAGCTTTCTTT	CASSFRTGVTEAFF
once	TRBD2	TRBJ2-3	TRBV7-2	TGTGCCAGCAGCTTAAATTGGCGGGAGGTGTCAGATACGCAGTATTTT	CASSLNWREVSDTQYF
.	TRBD2	TRBJ2-1	TRBV7-6	TGTGCCAGCAGCAAGCTAGCGGACCCCAATGAGCAGTTCTTC	CASSKLADPNEQFF
.	.	TRBJ1-2	TRBV9	TGTGCCAGCAGCTCGGGGGAAGACTATGGCTACACCTTC	CASSSGEDYGYTF
.	TRBD2	TRBJ2-1	TRBV10-1	TGCGCCAGCAGTGCCCCGGGACTAGGAATCGATGAGCAGTTCTTC	CASSAPGLGIDEQFF
.	.	TRBJ2-7	TRBV28	TGTGCCAGCAGTTTTCCCGACGGGACCGCCCAATCCTACGAGCAGTACTTC	CASSFPDGTAQSYEQYF